This T cell receptor (beta chain) stems from a study of blood T cell repertoires in COVID-19. About the research overall: The study drew acute and convalescent COVID-19 samples from the United States, Italy and Spain.

This clone was observed a handful of times. CDR1 is MNHEY, CDR2 SVGAGI, per germline. The CDR3 is made up of 15 amino acids. The ends were cut back, 10 bases at V and 4 bases at J, with 22 bases in the middle. This table comes from immunoSEQ multiplex PCR, and its TCRdb copy is limited to in-frame clones, with some not included. Of about 98,000 clones listed, more than 65% were seen once; the top ten hold about 10%. The V and J genes are TRBV6-5 and TRBJ1-1, with D possibly TRBD1 on 6 matching bases. The source is a woman aged 80 or over with acute or convalescent COVID-19. What was sequenced was peripheral blood. The CDR3 DNA follows: TGTGCCACCGAATCAGCCACAGGGATGACCACTGAAGCTTTCTTT. Encoded protein: CATESATGMTTEAFF.